This T cell receptor (beta chain) was captured in a study of blood T cell repertoires in COVID-19. This clone was picked up a small number of times. Original data processing: Using reference gene primer amplification, nucleated cell counts were estimated. Measured with immunoSEQ multiplex PCR; TCRdb has only the in-frame clones, and not every one. The V and J calls and clone size come from that table; D and trimming were worked out from the DNA. Among some 280,000 clones listed, around four fifths were seen once. The sample was peripheral blood. This clonotype was obtained from a woman in her forties or fifties with active or convalescent COVID-19.

The CDR3 DNA reads TGCAGCGCCGAGAGACGGGACAGGAGATACAATGAGCAGTTCTTC. It translates to CSAERRDRRYNEQFF. The rearrangement links TRBV29-1 to TRBJ2-1, with 8 bases that match TRBD1. V dropped 7 bases and J dropped 4; count of bases not matched to a gene: 12. The length of the CDR3 is 15 residues. Germline CDR1 SQVTM, CDR2 ANQGSEA.